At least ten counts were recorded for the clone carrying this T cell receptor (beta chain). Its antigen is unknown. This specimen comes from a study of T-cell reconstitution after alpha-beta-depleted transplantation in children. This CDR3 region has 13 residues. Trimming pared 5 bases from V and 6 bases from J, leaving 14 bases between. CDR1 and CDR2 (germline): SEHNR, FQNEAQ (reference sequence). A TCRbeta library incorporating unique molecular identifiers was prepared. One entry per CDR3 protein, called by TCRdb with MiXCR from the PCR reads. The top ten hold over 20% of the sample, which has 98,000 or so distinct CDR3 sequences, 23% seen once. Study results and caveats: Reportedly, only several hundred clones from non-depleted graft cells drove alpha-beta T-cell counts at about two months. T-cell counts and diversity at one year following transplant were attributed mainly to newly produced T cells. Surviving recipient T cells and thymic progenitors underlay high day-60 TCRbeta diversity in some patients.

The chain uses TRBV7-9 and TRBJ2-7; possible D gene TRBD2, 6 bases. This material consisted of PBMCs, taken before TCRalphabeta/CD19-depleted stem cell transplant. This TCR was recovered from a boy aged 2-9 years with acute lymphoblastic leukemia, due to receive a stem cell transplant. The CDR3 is CASSTSLEGEQYF. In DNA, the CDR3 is TGTGCCAGCAGCACCAGCCTGGAGGGCGAGCAGTACTTC.